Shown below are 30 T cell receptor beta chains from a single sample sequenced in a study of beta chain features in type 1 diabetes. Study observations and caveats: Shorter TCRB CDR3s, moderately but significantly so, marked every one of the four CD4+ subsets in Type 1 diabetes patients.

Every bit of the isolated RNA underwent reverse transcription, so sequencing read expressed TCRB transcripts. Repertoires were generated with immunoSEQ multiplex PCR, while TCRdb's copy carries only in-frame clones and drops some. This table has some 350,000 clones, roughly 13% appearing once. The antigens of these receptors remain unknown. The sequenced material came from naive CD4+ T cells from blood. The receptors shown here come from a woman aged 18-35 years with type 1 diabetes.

The CDR3 loop reads CASSPRGTPTTEQYF. CDR3 nucleotide sequence: TGTGCCAGCAGCCCCAGAGGGACTCCCACGACCGAGCAGTACTTC. The chain links TRBV7-9 to TRBJ2-7, with a tentative D call TRBD2 (6 bases). This CDR3 contains 15 residues. Germline loops: CDR1 SEHNR, CDR2 FQNEAQ (reference sequence). With 5 bases removed from V and 6 bases from J, the gap between germline ends came to 20 bases.

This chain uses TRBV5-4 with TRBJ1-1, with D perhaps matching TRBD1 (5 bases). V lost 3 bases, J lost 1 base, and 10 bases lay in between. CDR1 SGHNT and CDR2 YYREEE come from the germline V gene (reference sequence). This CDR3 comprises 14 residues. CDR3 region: CASSYGHQNTEAFF. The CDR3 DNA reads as TGTGCCAGCAGCTATGGACACCAGAACACTGAAGCTTTCTTT. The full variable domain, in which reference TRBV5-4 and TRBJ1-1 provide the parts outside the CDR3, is ETGVTQSPTHLIKTRGQQVTLRCSSQSGHNTVSWYQQALGQGPQFIFQYYREEENGRGNFPPRFSGLQFPNYSSELNVNALELDDSALYLCASSYGHQNTEAFFGQGTRLTVV.

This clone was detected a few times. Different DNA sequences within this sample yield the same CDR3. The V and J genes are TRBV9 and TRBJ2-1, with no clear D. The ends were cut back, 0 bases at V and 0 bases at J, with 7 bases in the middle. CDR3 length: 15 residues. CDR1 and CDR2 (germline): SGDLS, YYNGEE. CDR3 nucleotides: TGTGCCAGCAGCGTAGGAGTAAGCTCCTACAATGAGCAGTTCTTC. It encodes CASSVGVSSYNEQFF.

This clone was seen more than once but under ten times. The CDR3 region is CASSYGGTGEGTQYF. In DNA, the CDR3 is TGTGCCAGCAGTTACGGCGGGACAGGGGAAGGGACCCAGTACTTC. The chain combines TRBV6-6 with TRBJ2-5, with 10 bases identical to TRBD1. From germline, CDR1 is MNHNY and CDR2 SVGAGI (reference sequence). The trim removed 2 bases at V and 7 bases at J, leaving 7 bases unmatched. The CDR3 has 15 amino acids.

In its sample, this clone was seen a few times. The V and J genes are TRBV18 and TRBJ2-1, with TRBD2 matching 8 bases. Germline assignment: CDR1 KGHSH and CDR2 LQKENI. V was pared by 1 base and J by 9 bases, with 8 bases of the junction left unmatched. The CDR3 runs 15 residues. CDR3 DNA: TGTGCCAGCTCACCACGACTAGCGAGGACTGGTGAGCAGTTCTTC. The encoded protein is CASSPRLARTGEQFF.

The CDR3 sequence: CSVVGQAQETQYF. In DNA form, the CDR3 reads TGCAGCGTTGTGGGGCAGGCCCAAGAGACCCAGTACTTC. The rearrangement uses TRBV29-1 and TRBJ2-5; D might be TRBD1 (5 bases). The ends were cut back, 4 bases at V and 1 base at J, with 10 bases in the middle. Germline assignment: CDR1 SQVTM and CDR2 ANQGSEA. The CDR3 runs to 13 residues.

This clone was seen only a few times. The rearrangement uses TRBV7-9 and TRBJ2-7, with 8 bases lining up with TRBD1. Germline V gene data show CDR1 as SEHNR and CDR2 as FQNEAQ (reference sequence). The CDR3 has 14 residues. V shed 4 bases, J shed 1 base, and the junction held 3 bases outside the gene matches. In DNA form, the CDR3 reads TGTGCCAGCAGCTACAGGGGGGAATCCTACGAGCAGTACTTC. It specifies CASSYRGESYEQYF.

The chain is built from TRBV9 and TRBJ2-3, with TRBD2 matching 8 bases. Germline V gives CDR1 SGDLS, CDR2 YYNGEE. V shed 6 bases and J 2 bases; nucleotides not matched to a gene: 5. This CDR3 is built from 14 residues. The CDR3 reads CASNPGLVTDTQYF. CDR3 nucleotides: TGTGCCAGCAACCCGGGACTAGTCACAGATACGCAGTATTTT.

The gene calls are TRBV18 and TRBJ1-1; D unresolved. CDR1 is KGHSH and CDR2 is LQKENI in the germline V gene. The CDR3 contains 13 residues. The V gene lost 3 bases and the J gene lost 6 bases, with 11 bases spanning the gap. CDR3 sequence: CASSPLAPAEAFF. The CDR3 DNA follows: TGTGCCAGCTCACCTCTGGCCCCCGCTGAAGCTTTCTTT.

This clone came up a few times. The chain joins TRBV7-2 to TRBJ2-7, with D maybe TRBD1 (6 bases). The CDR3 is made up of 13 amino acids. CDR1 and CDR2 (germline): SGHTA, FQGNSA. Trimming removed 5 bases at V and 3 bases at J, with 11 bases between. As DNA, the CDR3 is TGTGCCAGCAGCCCAGGACAGAACTACGAGCAGTACGTC. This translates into CASSPGQNYEQYV.

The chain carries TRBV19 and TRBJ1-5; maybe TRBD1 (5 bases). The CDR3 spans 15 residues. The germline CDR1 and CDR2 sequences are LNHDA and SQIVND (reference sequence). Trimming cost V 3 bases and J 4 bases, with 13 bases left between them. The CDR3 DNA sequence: TGTGCCAGTAGTATGTGGGGGGAACGGAATCAGCCCCAGCATTTT. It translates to CASSMWGERNQPQHF.

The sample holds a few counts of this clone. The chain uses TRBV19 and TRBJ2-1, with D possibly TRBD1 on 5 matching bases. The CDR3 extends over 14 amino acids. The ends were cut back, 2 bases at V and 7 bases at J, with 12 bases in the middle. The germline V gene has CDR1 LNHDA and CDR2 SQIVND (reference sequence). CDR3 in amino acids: CASSIPGFGNEQFF. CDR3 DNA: TGTGCCAGTAGTATACCAGGGTTTGGTAATGAGCAGTTCTTC.

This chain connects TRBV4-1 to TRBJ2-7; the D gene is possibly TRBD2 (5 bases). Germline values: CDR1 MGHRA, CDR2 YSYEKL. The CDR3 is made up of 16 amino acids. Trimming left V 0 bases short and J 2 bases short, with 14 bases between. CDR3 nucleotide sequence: TGCGCCAGCAGCCAAGATGAGGGTGGGAGTACCTACGAGCAGTACTTC. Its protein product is CASSQDEGGSTYEQYF.

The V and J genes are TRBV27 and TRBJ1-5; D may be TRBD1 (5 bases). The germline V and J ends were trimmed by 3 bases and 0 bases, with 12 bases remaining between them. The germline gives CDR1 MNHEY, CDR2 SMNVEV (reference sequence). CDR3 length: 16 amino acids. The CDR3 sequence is CASSFDGQNSNQPQHF. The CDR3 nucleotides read TGTGCCAGCAGTTTCGACGGACAAAATAGCAATCAGCCCCAGCATTTT.

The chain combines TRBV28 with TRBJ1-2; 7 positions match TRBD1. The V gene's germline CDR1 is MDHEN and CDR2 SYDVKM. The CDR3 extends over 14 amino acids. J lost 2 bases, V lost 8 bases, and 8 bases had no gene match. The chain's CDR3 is CASRRDSPNYGYTF. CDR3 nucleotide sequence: TGTGCCAGCCGGCGGGACAGCCCCAACTATGGCTACACCTTC.

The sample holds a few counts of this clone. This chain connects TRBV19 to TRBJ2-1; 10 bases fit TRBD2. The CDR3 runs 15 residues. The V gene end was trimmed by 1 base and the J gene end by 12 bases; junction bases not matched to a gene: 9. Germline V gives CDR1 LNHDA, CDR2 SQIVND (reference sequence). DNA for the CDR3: TGTGCCAGTAGTATAGGGGCTAGCGGGAGAAACGGGCAGTTCTTC. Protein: CASSIGASGRNGQFF.

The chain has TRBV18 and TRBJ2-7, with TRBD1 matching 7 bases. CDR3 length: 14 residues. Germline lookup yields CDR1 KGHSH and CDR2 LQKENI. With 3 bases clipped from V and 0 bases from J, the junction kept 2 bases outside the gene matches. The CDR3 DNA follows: TGTGCCAGCTCACCGGACAGGAGCTCCTACGAGCAGTACTTC. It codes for CASSPDRSSYEQYF.

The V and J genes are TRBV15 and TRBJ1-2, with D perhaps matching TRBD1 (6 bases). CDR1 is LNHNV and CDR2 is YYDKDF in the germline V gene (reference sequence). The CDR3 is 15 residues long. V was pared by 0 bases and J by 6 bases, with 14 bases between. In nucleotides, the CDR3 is TGTGCCACCAGCAGAGATCTAAGGGCAGGGGATGGCTACACCTTC. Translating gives CATSRDLRAGDGYTF. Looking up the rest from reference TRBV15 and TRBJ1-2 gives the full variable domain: DAMVIQNPRYQVTQFGKPVTLSCSQTLNHNVMYWYQQKSSQAPKLLFHYYDKDFNNEADTPDNFQSRRPNTSFCFLDIRSPGLGDTAMYLCATSRDLRAGDGYTFGSGTRLTVV.

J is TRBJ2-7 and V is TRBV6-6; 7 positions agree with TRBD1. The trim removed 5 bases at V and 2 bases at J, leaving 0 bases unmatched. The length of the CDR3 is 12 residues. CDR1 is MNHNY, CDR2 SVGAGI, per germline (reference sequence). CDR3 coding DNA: TGTGCCAGCAGTGGGACAGCCTACGAGCAGTACTTC. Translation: CASSGTAYEQYF.

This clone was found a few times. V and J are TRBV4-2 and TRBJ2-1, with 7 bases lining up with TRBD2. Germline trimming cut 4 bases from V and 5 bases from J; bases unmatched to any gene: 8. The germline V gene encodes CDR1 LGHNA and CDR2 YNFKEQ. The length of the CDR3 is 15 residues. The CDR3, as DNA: TGTGCCAGCAGCCGCACCCGGCTAGCGGACAATGAGCAGTTCTTC. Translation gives CASSRTRLADNEQFF.

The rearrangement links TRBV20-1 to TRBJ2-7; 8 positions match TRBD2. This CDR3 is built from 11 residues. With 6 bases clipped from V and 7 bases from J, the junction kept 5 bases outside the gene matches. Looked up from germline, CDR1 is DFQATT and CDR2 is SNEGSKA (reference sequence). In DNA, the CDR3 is TGCAGTGCAACGGGAGGGAGGGAGCAGTACTTC. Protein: CSATGGREQYF.

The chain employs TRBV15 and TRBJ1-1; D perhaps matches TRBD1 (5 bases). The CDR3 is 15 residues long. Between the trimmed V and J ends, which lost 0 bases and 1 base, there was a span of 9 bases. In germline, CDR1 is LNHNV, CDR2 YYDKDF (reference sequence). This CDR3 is CATSRDGASNTEAFF. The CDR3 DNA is TGTGCCACCAGCAGAGATGGGGCGTCGAACACTGAAGCTTTCTTT.

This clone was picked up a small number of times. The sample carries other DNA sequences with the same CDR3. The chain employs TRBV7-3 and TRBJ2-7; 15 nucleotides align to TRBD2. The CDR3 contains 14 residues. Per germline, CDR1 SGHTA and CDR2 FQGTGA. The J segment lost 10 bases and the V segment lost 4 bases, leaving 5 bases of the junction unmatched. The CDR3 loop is CASSSGLAGGEQYF. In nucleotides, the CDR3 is TGTGCCAGCAGCTCGGGACTAGCGGGAGGTGAACAGTACTTC.

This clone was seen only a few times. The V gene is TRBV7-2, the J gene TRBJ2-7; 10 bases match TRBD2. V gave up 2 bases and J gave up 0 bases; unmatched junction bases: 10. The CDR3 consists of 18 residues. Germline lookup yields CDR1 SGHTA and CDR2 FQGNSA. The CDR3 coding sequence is TGTGCCAGCAGCTTAATGGGGCTAGCGGGAGTAGTCTCCTACGAGCAGTACGTC. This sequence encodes CASSLMGLAGVVSYEQYV.

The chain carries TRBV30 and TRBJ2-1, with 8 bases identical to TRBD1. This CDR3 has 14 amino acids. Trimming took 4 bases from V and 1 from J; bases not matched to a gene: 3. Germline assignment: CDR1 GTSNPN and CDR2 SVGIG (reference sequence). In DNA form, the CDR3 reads TGTGCCTGGAACCGGGACAGGTCCTACAATGAGCAGTTCTTC. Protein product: CAWNRDRSYNEQFF. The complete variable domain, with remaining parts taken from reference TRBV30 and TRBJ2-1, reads SQTIHQWPATLVQPVGSPLSLECTVEGTSNPNLYWYRQAAGRGLQLLFYSVGIGQISSEVPQNLSASRPQDRQFILSSKKLLLSDSGFYLCAWNRDRSYNEQFFGPGTRLTVL.

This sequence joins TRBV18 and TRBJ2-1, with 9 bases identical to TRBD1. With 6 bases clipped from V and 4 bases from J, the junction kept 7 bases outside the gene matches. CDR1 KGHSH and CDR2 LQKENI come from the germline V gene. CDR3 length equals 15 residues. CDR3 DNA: TGTGCCAGCTCTCCTTCGACAGGGGGGTACAATGAGCAGTTCTTC. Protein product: CASSPSTGGYNEQFF.

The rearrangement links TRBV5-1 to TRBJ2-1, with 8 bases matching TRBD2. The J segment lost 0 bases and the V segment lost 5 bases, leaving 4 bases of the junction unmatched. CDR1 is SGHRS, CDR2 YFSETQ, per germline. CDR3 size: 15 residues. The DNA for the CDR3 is TGCGCCAGCAGACAAAGCGGGAGCTCCTACAATGAGCAGTTCTTC. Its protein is CASRQSGSSYNEQFF.

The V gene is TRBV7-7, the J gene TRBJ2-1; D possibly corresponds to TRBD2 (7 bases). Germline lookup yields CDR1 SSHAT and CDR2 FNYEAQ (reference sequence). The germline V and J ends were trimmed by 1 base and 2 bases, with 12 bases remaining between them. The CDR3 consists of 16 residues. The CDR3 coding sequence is TGTGCCAGCAGCTTAGATGGCGGGGGCGCCTACAATGAGCAGTTCTTC. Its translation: CASSLDGGGAYNEQFF.

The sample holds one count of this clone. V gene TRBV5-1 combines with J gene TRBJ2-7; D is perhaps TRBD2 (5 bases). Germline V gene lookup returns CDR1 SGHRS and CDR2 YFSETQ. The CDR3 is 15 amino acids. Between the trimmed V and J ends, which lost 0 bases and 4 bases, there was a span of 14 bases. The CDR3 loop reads CASSLGPAAQYEQYV. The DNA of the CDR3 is TGCGCCAGCAGCTTGGGTCCAGCGGCTCAATACGAGCAGTACGTC.

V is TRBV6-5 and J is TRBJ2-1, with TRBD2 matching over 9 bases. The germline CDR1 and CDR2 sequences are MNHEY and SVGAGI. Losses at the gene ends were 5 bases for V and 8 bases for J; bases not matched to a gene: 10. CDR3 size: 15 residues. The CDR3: CASSNPGLASDEQFF. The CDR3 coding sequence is TGTGCCAGCAGTAACCCGGGACTAGCTTCGGATGAGCAGTTCTTC.